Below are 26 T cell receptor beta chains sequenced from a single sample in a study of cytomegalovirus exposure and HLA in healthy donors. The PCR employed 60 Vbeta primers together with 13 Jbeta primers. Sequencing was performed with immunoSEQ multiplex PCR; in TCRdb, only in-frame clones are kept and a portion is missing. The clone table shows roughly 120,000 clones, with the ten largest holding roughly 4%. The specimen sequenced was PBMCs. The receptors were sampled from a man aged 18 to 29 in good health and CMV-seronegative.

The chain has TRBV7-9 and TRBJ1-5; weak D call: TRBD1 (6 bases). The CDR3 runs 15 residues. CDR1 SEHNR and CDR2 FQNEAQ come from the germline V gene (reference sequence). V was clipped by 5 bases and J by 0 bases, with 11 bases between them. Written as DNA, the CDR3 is TGTGCCAGCAGCAAGACAGGACCTAGCAATCAGCCCCAGCATTTT. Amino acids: CASSKTGPSNQPQHF.

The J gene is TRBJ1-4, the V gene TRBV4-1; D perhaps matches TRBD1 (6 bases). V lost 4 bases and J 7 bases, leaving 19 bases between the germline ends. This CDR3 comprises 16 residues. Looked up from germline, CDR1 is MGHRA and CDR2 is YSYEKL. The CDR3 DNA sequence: TGCGCCAGCAGCCCCGCGGGGGGCAGGGGTAGTGAAAAACTGTTTTTT. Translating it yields CASSPAGGRGSEKLFF.

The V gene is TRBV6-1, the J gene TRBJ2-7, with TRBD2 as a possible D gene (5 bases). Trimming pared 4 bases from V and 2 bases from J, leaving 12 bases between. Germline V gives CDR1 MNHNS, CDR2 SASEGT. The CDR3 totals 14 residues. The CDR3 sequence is CASSVGLAAYEQYF. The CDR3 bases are TGTGCCAGCAGTGTCGGTCTAGCCGCCTACGAGCAGTACTTC.

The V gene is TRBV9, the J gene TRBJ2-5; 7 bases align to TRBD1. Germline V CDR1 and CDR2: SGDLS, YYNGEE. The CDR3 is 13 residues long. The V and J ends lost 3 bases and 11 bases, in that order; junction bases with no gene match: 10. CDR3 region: CASSEGALGEQYF. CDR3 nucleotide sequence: TGTGCCAGCAGCGAGGGGGCCCTGGGGGAGCAGTACTTC.

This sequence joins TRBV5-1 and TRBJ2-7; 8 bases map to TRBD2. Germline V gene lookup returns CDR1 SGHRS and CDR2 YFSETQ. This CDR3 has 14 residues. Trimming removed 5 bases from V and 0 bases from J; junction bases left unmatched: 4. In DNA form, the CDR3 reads TGCGCCAGCAGTTTAGCGGGAAACTCCTACGAGCAGTACTTC. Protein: CASSLAGNSYEQYF. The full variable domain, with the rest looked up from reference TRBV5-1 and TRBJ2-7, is KAGVTQTPRYLIKTRGQQVTLSCSPISGHRSVSWYQQTPGQGLQFLFEYFSETQRNKGNFPGRFSGRQFSNSRSEMNVSTLELGDSALYLCASSLAGNSYEQYFGPGTRLTVT.

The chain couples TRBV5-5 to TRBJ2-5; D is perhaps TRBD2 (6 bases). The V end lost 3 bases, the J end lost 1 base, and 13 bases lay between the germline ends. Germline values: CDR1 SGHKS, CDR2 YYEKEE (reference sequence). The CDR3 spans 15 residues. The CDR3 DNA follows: TGTGCCAGCAGCTCTCACGCGGGGCCCCAAGAGACCCAGTACTTC. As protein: CASSSHAGPQETQYF.

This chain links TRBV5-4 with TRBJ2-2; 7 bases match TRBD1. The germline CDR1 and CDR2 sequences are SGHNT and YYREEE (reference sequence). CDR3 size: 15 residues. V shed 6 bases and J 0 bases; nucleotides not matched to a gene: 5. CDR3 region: CASTPGTANTGELFF. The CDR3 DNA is TGTGCCAGCACCCCCGGGACAGCGAACACCGGGGAGCTGTTTTTT.

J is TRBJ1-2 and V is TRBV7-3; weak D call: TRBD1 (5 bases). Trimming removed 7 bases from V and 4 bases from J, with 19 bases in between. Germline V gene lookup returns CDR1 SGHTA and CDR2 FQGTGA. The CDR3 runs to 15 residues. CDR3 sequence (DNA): TGTGCCAGCACCTCCAGGCGGGGGGGGGTCTATGGCTACACCTTC. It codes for CASTSRRGGVYGYTF.

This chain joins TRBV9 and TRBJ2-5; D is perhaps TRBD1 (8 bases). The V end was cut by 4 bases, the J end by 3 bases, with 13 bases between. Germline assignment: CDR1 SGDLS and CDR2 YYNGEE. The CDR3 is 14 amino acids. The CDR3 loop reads CASSTGGAKETQYF. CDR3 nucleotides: TGTGCCAGCAGCACAGGGGGGGCAAAAGAGACCCAGTACTTC.

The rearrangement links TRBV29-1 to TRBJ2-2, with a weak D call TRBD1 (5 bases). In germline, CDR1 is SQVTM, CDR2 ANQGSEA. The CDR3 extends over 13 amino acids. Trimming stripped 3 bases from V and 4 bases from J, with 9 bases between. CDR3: CSVEGPGTGELFF. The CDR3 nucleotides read TGCAGCGTTGAGGGGCCGGGCACCGGGGAGCTGTTTTTT.

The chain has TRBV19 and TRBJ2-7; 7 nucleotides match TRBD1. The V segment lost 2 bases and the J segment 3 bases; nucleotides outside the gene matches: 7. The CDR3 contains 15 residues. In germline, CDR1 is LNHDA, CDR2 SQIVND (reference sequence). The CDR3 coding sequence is TGTGCCAGTAGTATATACCGGGACAGATTCTACGAGCAGTACTTC. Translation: CASSIYRDRFYEQYF.

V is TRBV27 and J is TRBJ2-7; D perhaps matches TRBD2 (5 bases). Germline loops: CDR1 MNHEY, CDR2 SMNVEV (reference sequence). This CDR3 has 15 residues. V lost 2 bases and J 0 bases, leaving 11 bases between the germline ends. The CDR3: CASSLEGGSSYEQYF. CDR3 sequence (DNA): TGTGCCAGCAGTTTAGAGGGCGGCAGCTCCTACGAGCAGTACTTC.

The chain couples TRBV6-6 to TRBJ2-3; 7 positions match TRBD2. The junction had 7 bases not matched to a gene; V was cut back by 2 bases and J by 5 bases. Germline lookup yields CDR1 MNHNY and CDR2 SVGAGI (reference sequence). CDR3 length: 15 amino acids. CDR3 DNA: TGTGCCAGCAGTTACGGTATGGGAGGGGTAGATACGCAGTATTTT. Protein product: CASSYGMGGVDTQYF.

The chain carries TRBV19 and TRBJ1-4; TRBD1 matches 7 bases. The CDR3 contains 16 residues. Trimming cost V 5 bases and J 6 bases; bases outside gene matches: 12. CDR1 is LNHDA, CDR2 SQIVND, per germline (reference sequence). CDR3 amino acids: CASSPRQGLGYEKLFF. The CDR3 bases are TGTGCCAGTAGTCCCCGACAGGGACTAGGGTATGAAAAACTGTTTTTT.

The CDR3 sequence is CSGGDGAYGYTF. CDR3 DNA sequence: TGCAGCGGGGGGGACGGGGCCTATGGCTACACCTTC. The chain uses TRBV29-1 and TRBJ1-2; tentatively, D is TRBD1 (5 bases). V dropped 7 bases and J dropped 4 bases, with 13 bases sitting between them. CDR3 length equals 12 residues. CDR1 SQVTM and CDR2 ANQGSEA come from the germline V gene.

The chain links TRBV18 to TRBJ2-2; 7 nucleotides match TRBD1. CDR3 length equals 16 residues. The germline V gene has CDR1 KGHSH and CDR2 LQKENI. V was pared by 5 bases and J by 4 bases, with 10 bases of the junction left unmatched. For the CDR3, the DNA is TGTGCCAGCTCAGCCGATTTCCAGGGGGTCACCGGGGAGCTGTTTTTT. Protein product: CASSADFQGVTGELFF.

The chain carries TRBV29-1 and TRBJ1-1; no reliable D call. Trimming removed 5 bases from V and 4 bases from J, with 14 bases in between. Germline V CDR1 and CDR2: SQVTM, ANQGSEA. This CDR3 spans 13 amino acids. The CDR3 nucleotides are TGCAGCGTTTTTTCACCTGAGAGCACTGAAGCTTTCTTT. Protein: CSVFSPESTEAFF.

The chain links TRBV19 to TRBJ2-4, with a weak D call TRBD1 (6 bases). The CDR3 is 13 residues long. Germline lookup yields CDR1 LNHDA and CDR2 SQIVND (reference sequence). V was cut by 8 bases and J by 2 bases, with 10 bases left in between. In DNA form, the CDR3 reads TGTGCCAGTGAGCAGGGGACCAAAAACATTCAGTACTTC. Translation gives CASEQGTKNIQYF.

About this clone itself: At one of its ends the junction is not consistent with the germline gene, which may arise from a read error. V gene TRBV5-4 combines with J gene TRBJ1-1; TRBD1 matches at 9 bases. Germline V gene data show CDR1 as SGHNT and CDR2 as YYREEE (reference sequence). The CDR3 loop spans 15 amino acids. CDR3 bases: TGTGCCGGCAGCTTACGGGACAGGGAGGAGCTCCTGGCTTTCTTT. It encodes CAGSLRDREELLAFF.

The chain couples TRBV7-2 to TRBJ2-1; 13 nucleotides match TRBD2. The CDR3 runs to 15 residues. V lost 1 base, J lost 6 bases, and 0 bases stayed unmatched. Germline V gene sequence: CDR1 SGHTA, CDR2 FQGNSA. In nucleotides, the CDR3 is TGTGCCAGCAGCTTAGGGACTAGCGGGAGCAATGAGCAGTTCTTC. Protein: CASSLGTSGSNEQFF.

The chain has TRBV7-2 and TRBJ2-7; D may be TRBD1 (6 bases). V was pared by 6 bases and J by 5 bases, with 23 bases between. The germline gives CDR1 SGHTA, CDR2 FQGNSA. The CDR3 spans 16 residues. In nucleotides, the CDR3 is TGTGCCAGCAGACGGGGACACATCGGGCCTCGTGACGAGCAGTACTTC. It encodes CASRRGHIGPRDEQYF.

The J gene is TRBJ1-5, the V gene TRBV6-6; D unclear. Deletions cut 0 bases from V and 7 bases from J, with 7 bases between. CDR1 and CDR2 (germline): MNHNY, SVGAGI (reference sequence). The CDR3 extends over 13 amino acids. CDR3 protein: CASSYSRGQPQHF. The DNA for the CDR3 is TGTGCCAGCAGTTACTCTCGCGGACAGCCCCAGCATTTT.

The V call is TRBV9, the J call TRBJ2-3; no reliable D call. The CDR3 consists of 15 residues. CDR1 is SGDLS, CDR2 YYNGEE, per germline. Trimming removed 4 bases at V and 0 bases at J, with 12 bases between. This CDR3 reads CASSSAVASTDTQYF. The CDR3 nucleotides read TGTGCCAGCAGCAGTGCGGTGGCTAGCACAGATACGCAGTATTTT. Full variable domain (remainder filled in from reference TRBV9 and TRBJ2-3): DSGVTQTPKHLITATGQRVTLRCSPRSGDLSVYWYQQSLDQGLQFLIQYYNGEERAKGNILERFSAQQFPDLHSELNLSSLELGDSALYFCASSSAVASTDTQYFGPGTRLTVL.

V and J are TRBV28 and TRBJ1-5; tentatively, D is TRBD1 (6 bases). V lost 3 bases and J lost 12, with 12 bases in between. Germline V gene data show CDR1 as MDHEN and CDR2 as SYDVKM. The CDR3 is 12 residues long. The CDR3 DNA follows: TGTGCCAGCAGTTTTTCGGACAGCAACCAGCATTTT. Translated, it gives CASSFSDSNQHF.

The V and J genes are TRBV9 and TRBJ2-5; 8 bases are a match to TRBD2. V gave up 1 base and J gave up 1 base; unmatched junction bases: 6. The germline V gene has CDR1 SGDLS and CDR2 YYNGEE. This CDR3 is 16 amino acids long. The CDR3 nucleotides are TGTGCCAGCAGCGTAATCAGCGGGAGTGTCCAAGAGACCCAGTACTTC. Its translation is CASSVISGSVQETQYF.

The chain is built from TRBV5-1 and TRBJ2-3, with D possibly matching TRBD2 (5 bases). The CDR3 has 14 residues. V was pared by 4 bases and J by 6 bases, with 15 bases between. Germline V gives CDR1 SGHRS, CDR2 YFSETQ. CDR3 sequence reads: CASSPPGSFDTQYF. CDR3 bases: TGCGCCAGCAGCCCGCCGGGGTCATTCGATACGCAGTATTTT.